The subject of this entry is one T cell receptor beta chain. Its antigen is as yet unknown. The PCR used 60 Vbeta and 13 Jbeta primers. Method: immunoSEQ multiplex PCR; TCRdb's copy keeps in-frame clones and lacks some. The sample contains 150,000 to 180,000 clones, around 84% of which appear only once. This entry belongs to a study of cytomegalovirus exposure and HLA in healthy donors. The overall study: Unique TCR beta sequences numbering approximately 120 million came from some 200 million T cells in an earlier analysis. HLA-typed donors were the source of some 85 million unique TCRs, which an early data release held. Researchers found that more than 70% of almost 400 genotyped donors fell within the Caucasian-associated ancestry cluster.

Study results and limitations: An analysis was carried out at a later point. It showed that HLA-associated TCR beta chains were more clonally expanded than equally common non-associated chains.

CDR3 size: 15 residues. Germline V lookup: CDR1 MDHEN, CDR2 SYDVKM. V dropped 3 bases and J dropped 2; count of bases not matched to a gene: 4. The receptor was isolated from a woman aged 40 to 50 in good health and CMV-seropositive. The specimen sequenced was PBMCs. The chain recombines TRBV28 with TRBJ2-3, with 8 nucleotides matching TRBD2. The CDR3 region is CASSFGAGDTDTQYF. DNA of the CDR3: TGTGCCAGCAGTTTTGGAGCGGGAGACACAGATACGCAGTATTTT.